The rows below give T cell receptor beta chains drawn from one sample of a study of shared clonotypes between healthy human individuals. Libraries were prepared by immunoSEQ multiplex PCR; TCRdb keeps only in-frame clonotypes and omits some of them. The sample has 450,000 to 500,000 clones; about 72% are singletons. Sequencing was carried out using PBMCs. These receptors were obtained from a woman between 40 and 50 years old in good health. Some clones in this sample may be carry-over from other donors' samples. Both conserved end residues are part of each CDR3. Each record gives: V gene, clone size, J gene, D gene, CDR3 protein, CDR3 DNA. A D gene is named only where the DNA matches it firmly. Size values are once, few and many counts, or a class for expanded clones, and some rows have none.

v_gene: TRBV27
abundance: -
j_gene: TRBJ1-5
d_gene: -
CDR3aa: CASSLLGNQPQHF
CDR3nt: TGTGCCAGCAGTTTACTCGGGAACCAGCCCCAGCATTTT

v_gene: TRBV19
abundance: -
j_gene: TRBJ1-5
d_gene: TRBD1
CDR3aa: CASSKQGNQPQHF
CDR3nt: TGTGCCAGTAGTAAACAGGGGAATCAGCCCCAGCATTTT

v_gene: TRBV27
abundance: -
j_gene: TRBJ1-6
d_gene: TRBD1
CDR3aa: CASNIVRTGGHSPLHF
CDR3nt: TGTGCCAGCAACATAGTCCGGACAGGGGGCCATTCACCCCTCCACTTT

v_gene: TRBV29-1
abundance: -
j_gene: TRBJ2-1
d_gene: TRBD2
CDR3aa: CSVGSGTSGGNEQFF
CDR3nt: TGCAGCGTCGGTTCCGGGACTAGCGGGGGTAATGAGCAGTTCTTC

v_gene: TRBV7-8
abundance: -
j_gene: TRBJ2-6
d_gene: -
CDR3aa: CASSHGRAVSGANVLTF
CDR3nt: TGTGCCAGCAGCCACGGGCGGGCCGTCTCTGGGGCCAACGTCCTGACTTTC

v_gene: TRBV12-2
abundance: few
j_gene: TRBJ1-4
d_gene: -
CDR3aa: CASRLGGAFDEKLFF
CDR3nt: TGTGCAAGTCGCTTAGGAGGGGCATTTGATGAAAAACTGTTTTTT

v_gene: TRBV11-2
abundance: -
j_gene: TRBJ1-1
d_gene: -
CDR3aa: CASSTAGGTEAFF
CDR3nt: TGTGCCAGCAGCACCGCGGGGGGCACTGAAGCTTTCTTT

v_gene: TRBV15
abundance: -
j_gene: TRBJ1-1
d_gene: -
CDR3aa: CATSRARGDTEAFF
CDR3nt: TGTGCCACCAGCAGAGCCCGAGGGGACACTGAAGCTTTCTTT

v_gene: TRBV7-9
abundance: -
j_gene: TRBJ2-3
d_gene: -
CDR3aa: CASSFLDSRGDTQYF
CDR3nt: TGTGCCAGCAGCTTCTTGGACAGCCGGGGGGATACGCAGTATTTT

v_gene: TRBV5-8
abundance: -
j_gene: TRBJ2-1
d_gene: TRBD2
CDR3aa: CASSLGAGGPFNEQFF
CDR3nt: TGTGCCAGCAGCTTGGGGGCGGGAGGGCCATTCAATGAGCAGTTCTTC

v_gene: TRBV9
abundance: -
j_gene: TRBJ2-1
d_gene: TRBD2
CDR3aa: CASSVDRTSGREGEQFF
CDR3nt: TGTGCCAGCAGCGTGGACCGGACTAGCGGGAGGGAAGGTGAGCAGTTCTTC

v_gene: TRBV21-1
abundance: -
j_gene: TRBJ2-7
d_gene: -
CDR3aa: CASSADRGSYEQYF
CDR3nt: TGTGCCAGCAGCGCCGACAGGGGCTCCTACGAGCAGTACTTC

v_gene: TRBV9
abundance: -
j_gene: TRBJ2-7
d_gene: -
CDR3aa: CASSVGGGEQYF
CDR3nt: TGTGCCAGCAGCGTAGGGGGAGGCGAGCAGTACTTC

v_gene: TRBV28
abundance: -
j_gene: TRBJ1-1
d_gene: -
CDR3aa: CASRYNRLRWETFF
CDR3nt: TGTGCCAGCAGATATAACAGGCTCAGGTGGGAAACTTTCTTT